These 8 T cell receptor beta chains were sequenced from one sample in a study of shared clonotypes between healthy human individuals. TCRdb's copy holds only in-frame clones and misses some; the assay was immunoSEQ multiplex PCR. This sample yields about 480,000 clones, of which about 75% are seen a single time; 9.5% to 15% belongs to the top ten. Material for sequencing was PBMCs. Receptors originate from a woman aged 40 to 55 in good health. Some clones in this sample may be carry-over from other donors' samples.

The chain recombines TRBV9 with TRBJ2-2, with D maybe TRBD2 (6 bases). The CDR3 is made up of 15 amino acids. Germline CDR1 reads SGDLS; CDR2 reads YYNGEE. V lost 4 bases and J lost 5, with 15 bases in between. CDR3 nucleotide sequence: TGTGCCAGCAGCTTATCGGGGGATATGACCGGGGAGCTGTTTTTT. Amino acid sequence: CASSLSGDMTGELFF.

This clone was seen more than once but under ten times. The gene calls are TRBV7-2 and TRBJ2-3; 7 nucleotides align to TRBD2. The CDR3 totals 17 residues. With V trimmed by 4 bases and J by 7 bases, 17 bases remained unmatched. Germline CDR1 and CDR2: SGHTA and FQGNSA. In DNA, the CDR3 is TGTGCCAGCAGCTCGCAAGGCCGGAGACTAGCTTTTAATACGCAGTATTTT. Translating gives CASSSQGRRLAFNTQYF. The full variable domain, its missing parts supplied by reference TRBV7-2 and TRBJ2-3, is GAGVSQSPSNKVTEKGKDVELRCDPISGHTALYWYRQSLGQGLEFLIYFQGNSAPDKSGLPSDRFSAERTGGSVSTLTIQRTQQEDSAVYLCASSSQGRRLAFNTQYFGPGTRLTVL.

The chain is built from TRBV5-4 and TRBJ2-7; tentative D call: TRBD1 (8 bases). Per the germline V gene, CDR1 is SGHNT and CDR2 is YYREEE (reference sequence). The V and J ends lost 4 bases and 2 bases respectively, with 16 bases between them. The length of the CDR3 is 15 residues. The CDR3 region is CASSGGGQVTYEQYF. CDR3 DNA: TGTGCCAGCAGCGGGGGGGGACAGGTGACCTACGAGCAGTACTTC.

The chain has TRBV6-4 and TRBJ2-1, with 13 bases matching TRBD2. In germline, CDR1 is MRHNA, CDR2 SNTAGT. CDR3 length equals 16 residues. Germline trimming cut 2 bases from V and 8 bases from J; bases unmatched to any gene: 6. The CDR3 DNA reads TGTGCCAGCAGTGACCAACTAGCGGGAGGGCCCCATGAGCAGTTCTTC. It yields the protein CASSDQLAGGPHEQFF.

The chain couples TRBV6-4 to TRBJ2-3; D gene uncertain. V lost 10 bases, J lost 6 bases, and 11 bases lay in between. The V gene's germline CDR1 is MRHNA and CDR2 SNTAGT. This CDR3 has 11 residues. The CDR3 loop is CATRAMDTQYF. In DNA, the CDR3 is TGTGCCACCCGGGCCATGGATACGCAGTATTTT.

The chain links TRBV5-1 to TRBJ1-2, with 9 bases identical to TRBD1. The CDR3 length is 14 residues. V lost 5 bases to trimming and J lost 2 bases; unmatched junction nucleotides: 4. Germline CDR1 SGHRS, CDR2 YFSETQ. The CDR3 reads CASRRDRDNYGYTF. The CDR3 DNA reads as TGCGCCAGCAGACGGGACAGGGACAACTATGGCTACACCTTC.

This clone came up a few times. The chain combines TRBV5-1 with TRBJ2-1; TRBD2 matches 14 bases. The germline V gene encodes CDR1 SGHRS and CDR2 YFSETQ. Germline trimming cut 3 bases from V and 6 bases from J; bases unmatched to any gene: 5. This CDR3 is built from 16 residues. CDR3: CASSWGTSGSPNEQFF. The CDR3 nucleotides read TGCGCCAGCAGCTGGGGGACTAGCGGGAGCCCCAATGAGCAGTTCTTC.

This rearrangement joins TRBV11-1 to TRBJ1-1; 8 nucleotides line up with TRBD1. The CDR3 has 14 amino acids. The trim removed 7 bases at V and 0 bases at J, leaving 4 bases unmatched. From germline, CDR1 is SGHAT and CDR2 FQDESV (reference sequence). The CDR3 nucleotides are TGTGCCAGCAACACGGACAGGGTGAACACTGAAGCTTTCTTT. Its protein is CASNTDRVNTEAFF.